This T cell receptor (beta chain) derives from a study of T cell responses to AZD1222 COVID-19 vaccine. The CDR3 contains 15 residues. The V gene lost 3 bases and the J gene lost 0 bases, with 12 bases spanning the gap. Germline V gives CDR1 MNHEY, CDR2 SMNVEV (reference sequence). TCRdb keeps only in-frame clones here, not all; method: immunoSEQ multiplex PCR. The table records 150,000 to 180,000 clones, 80% to 90% of them present only once. The chain carries TRBV27 and TRBJ2-7, with D uncertain. This TCR was sampled from an adult who had recovered from COVID-19. The starting material was peripheral blood, obtained after recovery from COVID-19. CDR3 nucleotide sequence: TGTGCCAGCAGTTTTGCAGGTTATAGCTCCTACGAGCAGTACTTC. Its protein is CASSFAGYSSYEQYF.